These 26 T cell receptor beta chains were sequenced from one sample in a study of blood T cell repertoires in COVID-19. This table comes from immunoSEQ multiplex PCR, and its TCRdb copy is limited to in-frame clones, with some not included. Counted here are 100,000 to 120,000 clones, around nine tenths occurring once; the ten biggest clones make up around 3.2%. The sample consisted of peripheral blood. These receptors all stem from a woman in her fifties or sixties with acute or convalescent COVID-19.

This clone was detected a few times. The chain links TRBV5-1 to TRBJ2-4; 7 bases match TRBD2. V dropped 4 bases and J dropped 0; count of bases not matched to a gene: 7. Germline CDR1 SGHRS, CDR2 YFSETQ. This CDR3 spans 16 amino acids. CDR3 amino acids: CASSPGEGLAKNIQYF. The CDR3 DNA sequence: TGCGCCAGCAGCCCCGGGGAGGGGTTAGCCAAAAACATTCAGTACTTC.

The CDR3: CASTMAGGTDTQYF. As DNA, the CDR3 is TGTGCCAGTACTATGGCGGGCGGCACAGATACGCAGTATTTT. V gene TRBV19 combines with J gene TRBJ2-3, with D perhaps matching TRBD2 (5 bases). CDR1 is LNHDA and CDR2 is SQIVND in the germline V gene (reference sequence). This CDR3 region has 14 residues. The V and J ends lost 7 bases and 1 base respectively, with 12 bases between them.

This sequence joins TRBV24-1 and TRBJ2-2, with a possible D match to TRBD2 (5 bases). Germline CDR1 KGHDR, CDR2 SFDVKD. The V and J ends lost 6 bases and 4 bases respectively, with 14 bases between them. The length of the CDR3 is 15 residues. The CDR3 loop reads CATSHGIRGTGELFF. Written as DNA, the CDR3 is TGTGCCACCAGTCATGGGATTCGGGGCACCGGGGAGCTGTTTTTT.

J is TRBJ2-3 and V is TRBV14; a weak D match, TRBD2 (5 bases). Trimming left V 1 base short and J 7 bases short, with 18 bases between. Germline V gene sequence: CDR1 SGHDN, CDR2 FVKESK. The CDR3 sequence is 16 residues long. DNA for the CDR3: TGTGCCAGCAGCCAAGCGGTGGAGGACCTCACTTATACGCAGTATTTT. It translates to CASSQAVEDLTYTQYF. Full variable domain (remainder filled in from reference TRBV14 and TRBJ2-3): EAGVTQFPSHSVIEKGQTVTLRCDPISGHDNLYWYRRVMGKEIKFLLHFVKESKQDESGMPNNRFLAERTGGTYSTLKVQPAELEDSGVYFCASSQAVEDLTYTQYFGPGTRLTVL.

The chain has TRBV3-1 (or the pseudogene TRBV3-2) and TRBJ1-3, with TRBD1 matching 7 bases. Germline-derived CDR1 and CDR2 are LGHDT and YNNKEL (reference sequence). The CDR3 loop spans 15 amino acids. With 3 bases clipped from V and 9 bases from J, the junction kept 11 bases outside the gene matches. CDR3 DNA: TGTGCCAGCAGCCACTGGGACAGCCGAAGCGGCACCATATATTTT. Protein: CASSHWDSRSGTIYF.

This clone was seen a few times. J is TRBJ2-5 and V is TRBV6-5; 12 bases agree with TRBD2. Germline CDR1 reads MNHEY; CDR2 reads SVGAGI. Trimming took 6 bases from V and 4 from J; bases not matched to a gene: 6. The CDR3 spans 15 residues. This CDR3 reads CASRKTGLAGETQYF. The CDR3 DNA sequence: TGTGCCAGCAGGAAGACGGGACTAGCGGGAGAGACCCAGTACTTC.

A remark on this clone: Distinct nucleotide sequences in the sample also encode this CDR3. The chain couples TRBV6-5 to TRBJ1-1; maybe TRBD1 (5 bases). CDR1 and CDR2 (germline): MNHEY, SVGAGI. V was pared by 2 bases and J by 1 base, with 5 bases between. The length of the CDR3 is 13 residues. CDR3 DNA sequence: TGTGCCAGCAGTTACACAGGGAACACTGAAGCTTTCTTT. Translation gives CASSYTGNTEAFF.

This clone turned up a few times. The chain has TRBV5-8 and TRBJ1-1, with TRBD1 matching 7 bases. The CDR3 totals 15 residues. The trim removed 2 bases at V and 1 base at J, leaving 5 bases unmatched. Germline CDR1 is SGHTS and CDR2 is YDEGEE. CDR3: CASSFPTGENTEAFF. In DNA, the CDR3 is TGTGCCAGCAGCTTCCCTACAGGGGAGAACACTGAAGCTTTCTTT.

The rearrangement links TRBV2 to TRBJ2-6; D gene ambiguous. The CDR3 runs to 13 residues. Germline values: CDR1 SNHLY, CDR2 FYNNEI. Deletions cut 7 bases from V and 0 bases from J, with 4 bases between. The CDR3 spells CASTGSGANVLTF. The CDR3 bases are TGTGCCAGCACCGGCTCTGGGGCCAACGTCCTGACTTTC. The entire variable domain, with the rest obtained from reference TRBV2 and TRBJ2-6, is as follows: EPEVTQTPSHQVTQMGQEVILRCVPISNHLYFYWYRQILGQKVEFLVSFYNNEISEKSEIFDDQFSVERPDGSNFTLKIRSTKLEDSAMYFCASTGSGANVLTFGAGSRLTVL.

The V call is TRBV11-1, the J call TRBJ2-5; D gene unclear. Germline V gene lookup returns CDR1 SGHAT and CDR2 FQDESV (reference sequence). The CDR3 has 14 residues. The V gene lost 2 bases and the J gene lost 3 bases, with 10 bases spanning the gap. The CDR3 sequence: CASSLSSSEETQYF. CDR3 coding DNA: TGTGCCAGCAGCTTATCTTCGAGCGAAGAGACCCAGTACTTC.

This clone occurred once. V gene TRBV5-1 combines with J gene TRBJ2-2; 10 bases align to TRBD1. This CDR3 comprises 16 residues. V was pared by 4 bases and J by 3 bases, with 6 bases of the junction left unmatched. The germline V gene has CDR1 SGHRS and CDR2 YFSETQ. Here the CDR3 DNA reads TGCGCCAGCAGCCTCTGGGACAGGGGCGACACCGGGGAGCTGTTTTTT. This codes for CASSLWDRGDTGELFF.

This chain links TRBV6-5 with TRBJ2-3; D is ambiguous. The ends were cut back, 5 bases at V and 2 bases at J, with 11 bases in the middle. The CDR3 contains 14 residues. Germline V gives CDR1 MNHEY, CDR2 SVGAGI. The CDR3 DNA sequence: TGTGCCAGCAGTCTTCGCAGTCACACAGATACGCAGTATTTT. This sequence encodes CASSLRSHTDTQYF.

The chain uses TRBV21-1 and TRBJ1-2; the D call TRBD1 from the table was never checked on the DNA. TRBV21-1 is deemed a pseudogene. The CDR3 extends over 19 amino acids. CDR3 protein: CASSKERFVGQPQYYGYTF. The CDR3 DNA is TGTGCCAGCAGCAAAGAACGTTTTGTAGGACAGCCCCAGTACTATGGCTACACCTTC.

The genes are TRBV7-6 and TRBJ2-5; 13 bases align to TRBD2. This CDR3 has 16 residues. Germline V gene data show CDR1 as SGHVS and CDR2 as FNYEAQ. V shed 2 bases, J shed 5 bases, and the junction held 5 bases outside the gene matches. This CDR3 reads CASSLRTSGSHETQYF. The CDR3 DNA is TGTGCCAGCAGCTTAAGGACTAGCGGGAGCCATGAGACCCAGTACTTC.

This rearrangement joins TRBV5-1 to TRBJ1-2; D unresolved. V gave up 4 bases and J gave up 3 bases, with 10 bases separating them. There are 13 residues in the CDR3. Germline V gene data show CDR1 as SGHRS and CDR2 as YFSETQ. The CDR3 region has the DNA TGCGCCAGCAGCGTAACATACGACTATGGCTACACCTTC. This gives the protein CASSVTYDYGYTF.

The chain has TRBV6-5 and TRBJ1-2; D perhaps matches TRBD1 (5 bases). V was trimmed by 0 bases and J by 7 bases, leaving 15 bases between them. This CDR3 spans 15 amino acids. Germline CDR1 and CDR2: MNHEY and SVGAGI. CDR3 protein: CASSYSRIMGGGYTF. CDR3 sequence (DNA): TGTGCCAGCAGTTACTCGAGGATAATGGGGGGTGGCTACACCTTC.

The chain recombines TRBV29-1 with TRBJ2-1, with D perhaps matching TRBD2 (5 bases). Deletions cut 1 base from V and 0 bases from J, with 7 bases between. This CDR3 is 14 amino acids long. Germline values: CDR1 SQVTM, CDR2 ANQGSEA. CDR3 sequence: CSVEGLTSYNEQFF. The CDR3 DNA follows: TGCAGCGTTGAAGGACTAACCTCCTACAATGAGCAGTTCTTC.

The gene calls are TRBV30 and TRBJ2-1, with a weak D call TRBD1 (5 bases). Germline V CDR1 and CDR2: GTSNPN, SVGIG (reference sequence). V gave up 0 bases and J gave up 6 bases, with 9 bases separating them. CDR3 length: 13 amino acids. This CDR3 is CAWSVQAGNEQFF. CDR3 nucleotide sequence: TGTGCCTGGAGTGTACAGGCCGGCAATGAGCAGTTCTTC.

The genes are TRBV14 and TRBJ1-4, with TRBD1 matching over 10 bases. The CDR3 covers 13 residues. J lost 10 bases, V lost 2 bases, and 1 base had no gene match. Germline CDR1 SGHDN, CDR2 FVKESK. The CDR3 reads CASSQRQGAKLFF. The CDR3 DNA reads TGTGCCAGCAGCCAACGACAGGGGGCAAAACTGTTTTTT. The full variable domain, in which reference TRBV14 and TRBJ1-4 provide the parts outside the CDR3, is EAGVTQFPSHSVIEKGQTVTLRCDPISGHDNLYWYRRVMGKEIKFLLHFVKESKQDESGMPNNRFLAERTGGTYSTLKVQPAELEDSGVYFCASSQRQGAKLFFGSGTQLSVL.

This chain uses TRBV7-2 with TRBJ2-7, with TRBD1 matching 7 bases. CDR3 length equals 13 residues. J was trimmed by 4 bases and V by 1 base; bases with no gene match: 1. Germline V gives CDR1 SGHTA, CDR2 FQGNSA. CDR3 coding DNA: TGTGCCAGCAGCTTAGACAGGGGTTACGAGCAGTACTTC. Translating gives CASSLDRGYEQYF.

V usage is TRBV19 and J usage is TRBJ1-1, with 10 bases lining up with TRBD1. CDR1 is LNHDA, CDR2 SQIVND, per germline (reference sequence). J lost 5 bases, V lost 5 bases, and 5 bases had no gene match. This CDR3 has 14 residues. CDR3 amino acids: CASSFGQGGTEAFF. As DNA, the CDR3 is TGTGCCAGTAGTTTTGGACAGGGGGGGACTGAAGCTTTCTTT.

This clone was seen a single time. The chain recombines TRBV7-9 with TRBJ2-3; TRBD1 is a possible D gene (6 bases). Germline V gene sequence: CDR1 SEHNR, CDR2 FQNEAQ (reference sequence). The CDR3 runs 16 residues. V gave up 4 bases and J gave up 2 bases, with 16 bases separating them. As DNA, the CDR3 is TGTGCCAGCAGCTACTCGAAGGGACACAACACAGATACGCAGTATTTT. Its translation: CASSYSKGHNTDTQYF.

The CDR3 here is CASSPRTSGRANTGELFF. In DNA form, the CDR3 reads TGTGCCAGCTCACCAAGAACTAGCGGGAGGGCCAACACCGGGGAGCTGTTTTTT. J is TRBJ2-2 and V is TRBV18, with 13 bases lining up with TRBD2. J lost 2 bases, V lost 2 bases, and 5 bases had no gene match. The length of the CDR3 is 18 residues. Germline V gene data show CDR1 as KGHSH and CDR2 as LQKENI.

This clone came up a few times. The gene calls are TRBV20-1 and TRBJ2-1; 7 bases map to TRBD2. The CDR3 loop spans 16 amino acids. CDR1 DFQATT and CDR2 SNEGSKA come from the germline V gene (reference sequence). The V segment lost 3 bases and the J segment 6 bases; nucleotides outside the gene matches: 14. CDR3 sequence (DNA): TGCAGTGCTAGTCGGATGGGGGAGGGCCGGGCCAATGAGCAGTTCTTC. Translating it yields CSASRMGEGRANEQFF.

This chain connects TRBV28 to TRBJ2-7, with D possibly TRBD2 on 5 matching bases. This CDR3 has 15 residues. V was clipped by 3 bases and J by 1 base, with 13 bases between them. Germline loops: CDR1 MDHEN, CDR2 SYDVKM. DNA of the CDR3: TGTGCCAGCAGTTTGATAGGACTGGCATCCTACGAGCAGTACTTC. It yields the protein CASSLIGLASYEQYF.

CDR3 sequence (DNA): TGCAGCGTTGTAGTCGCGCCTAATGAGCAGTTCTTC. Amino acids: CSVVVAPNEQFF. The chain carries TRBV29-1 and TRBJ2-1; the D is unclear. The germline V gene encodes CDR1 SQVTM and CDR2 ANQGSEA. CDR3 length: 12 amino acids. V lost 4 bases, J lost 7 bases, and 11 bases lay in between.